This entry features one T cell receptor (beta chain) sequence. There is no known antigen for this receptor. Per-base qualities were not stored, and no clone one base away is much larger. At diagnosis, peripheral blood, uninvolved tumor-adjacent lung and tumor were collected and stored as a combination of fresh-frozen and FFPE material. For TCR repertoire profiling, blood samples were analyzed as peripheral blood mononuclear cells. The immunoSEQ Assay was used to sequence TCR beta CDR3 regions from DNA. Processing in the source paper ran as follows. T cell density was computed as TCR beta template counts normalized to usable DNA estimated by amplifying housekeeping genes. Richness was estimated using the preseqR package, with extrapolation to 400,000 templates for PBMC samples and to 120,000 templates for tissue samples. Clonality was defined as one minus Pielou's evenness. To identify tissue-enriched TCRs, differential abundance testing was run on productive amino-acid clonotypes with a minimum total count of 5 and an alpha of 0.1. The Jaccard Index and the Morisita Overlap Index were used to quantify repertoire overlap between compartments. GLIPH grouped TCR beta CDR3s together with public tetramer-defined viral CDR3s, and a viral motif had to include at least three viral sequences and show V-gene enrichment. Drawn from immuneACCESS, this table holds only the in-frame rearrangements with V and J called that TCRdb kept. Clones are partly lost; checked studies trace under half to an unresolved V gene and leave the rest unexplained. V, J and clone size reflect that table, while D and trimming were determined from the DNA. The sample contains approximately 7,000 clones, approximately 90% of them found a single time. The leading ten clones occupy 3.5% to 5% of the sample.

The data were obtained in a study of T cells in localized non-small cell lung cancer (TCRdb year 2020). For context, the study as a whole: The study analyzed T cell repertoires of 236 early-stage NSCLC patients, comparing tumors and uninvolved tumor-adjacent lungs. NSCLC patients had a mean age of roughly 69 years, and around 140 were male and some 98 female. The cohort consisted of about 240 treatment-naive NSCLC patients whose localized lung tumors had been resected. The study at large found these results: Since the design was exploratory, TCR variables were selected using unadjusted p-values with no false-discovery rate correction. Uninvolved tumor-adjacent lung showed the highest T cell clonality, higher than tumor, which suggests more focused antigenic responses in the adjacent lung. Higher blood T cell density associated with longer overall survival, while higher adjacent-lung clonality associated with shorter survival. A median of 57 of the top 100 tumor clones turned up in the paired uninvolved adjacent lung, and around 27 of those clones also ranked among the top 100 of that same adjacent lung. Multi-region tumor sequencing was not performed, so intratumor heterogeneity could not be excluded.

From the cysteine through the phenylalanine, the CDR3 covers 15 amino acids. Here the CDR3 DNA is all that survives: 45 bases in frame from base 1. As encoded in the germline V gene, CDR1 is SNHLY while CDR2 is FYNNEI. V sheds 4 bases and J sheds 0 bases, leaving 13 bases between their ends. Sequencing was performed on peripheral blood mononuclear cells, taken before any cancer treatment. The V and J segments used are TRBV2 and TRBJ2-7, with the D gene too uncertain to name. The TCR originated in a male donor at least 60 years old with stage II lung adenocarcinoma. At the DNA level, the sequence is TGTGCCAGCAGTGGACCCAGTACGCCCTCCTACGAGCAGTACTTC. Its protein product is CASSGPSTPSYEQYF.